This entry lists 14 T cell receptor beta chains sequenced from one sample in a study of OX40 agonist ivuxolimab in advanced cancers. Some clones are missing from TCRdb's copy, which holds only in-frame ones; the method was immunoSEQ multiplex PCR. The top ten clones hold 6% to 8.5% of a sample with more than 75,000 clones, approximately 79% of them seen once. The sample consisted of CD4+ or CD8+ T cells sorted from blood, taken in a trial of the OX40 agonist ivuxolimab. The receptors stem from an adult with an advanced solid tumor such as melanoma, head and neck, liver or kidney cancer.

This clone was seen only once. The rearrangement links TRBV7-7 to TRBJ2-3; D is tentatively TRBD1 or TRBD2 (5 bases each). This CDR3 is 14 amino acids long. V lost 3 bases to trimming and J lost 2 bases, with 9 bases between them. Germline values: CDR1 SSHAT, CDR2 FNYEAQ (reference sequence). The CDR3 sequence is CASSFGTDTDTQYF. The CDR3 bases are TGTGCCAGCAGCTTCGGGACGGACACAGATACGCAGTATTTT. Filled out from reference TRBV7-7 and TRBJ2-3, the complete variable domain reads GAGVSQSPRYKVTKRGQDVTLRCDPISSHATLYWYQQALGQGPEFLTYFNYEAQPDKSGLPSDRFSAERPEGSISTLTIQRTEQRDSAMYRCASSFGTDTDTQYFGPGTRLTVL.

V and J are TRBV15 and TRBJ2-3; 9 nucleotides agree with TRBD2. V was pared by 0 bases and J by 6 bases, with 7 bases of the junction left unmatched. The CDR3 has 16 amino acids. CDR1 is LNHNV, CDR2 YYDKDF, per germline (reference sequence). CDR3 protein: CATSRELAGARDTQYF. CDR3 nucleotides: TGTGCCACCAGCAGAGAGTTAGCGGGGGCGCGGGATACGCAGTATTTT.

The chain's CDR3 is CASSLGPEYEQYF. CDR3 coding DNA: TGTGCCAGCAGTTTAGGGCCTGAATACGAGCAGTACTTC. This chain connects TRBV27 to TRBJ2-7; D is undetermined. Per the germline V gene, CDR1 is MNHEY and CDR2 is SMNVEV (reference sequence). Deletions cut 2 bases from V and 4 bases from J, with 9 bases between. The CDR3 runs 13 residues.

This rearrangement joins TRBV4-1 to TRBJ2-7, with D hard to call. Germline V gene lookup returns CDR1 MGHRA and CDR2 YSYEKL. Trimming removed 0 bases from V and 12 bases from J, with 21 bases in between. This CDR3 has 15 amino acids. CDR3 coding DNA: TGCGCCAGCAGCCAAGATTTGATAGCACCACGCCAGAGGTACTTC. Protein product: CASSQDLIAPRQRYF.

The rearrangement links TRBV2 to TRBJ2-2; D is uncertain. Germline V lookup: CDR1 SNHLY, CDR2 FYNNEI. Trimming pared 2 bases from V and 5 bases from J, leaving 9 bases between. The CDR3 contains 14 residues. CDR3 amino acids: CASSEYRITGELFF. The CDR3 nucleotides are TGTGCCAGCAGTGAATACAGAATTACCGGGGAGCTGTTTTTT.

Concerning this clone: Compared with germline, one end of the junction differs, possibly owing to a read error. The rearrangement joins TRBV28 to TRBJ2-5; unclear D gene. Germline CDR1 and CDR2: MDHEN and SYDVKM. The CDR3 consists of 11 residues. This chain's CDR3 is CASSLDGVLNF. The DNA for the CDR3 is TGTGCCAGCAGTTTGGATGGGGTATTGAACTTC.

The gene calls are TRBV5-5 and TRBJ2-1; tentatively, D is TRBD2 (5 bases). The CDR3 spans 14 residues. V was cut by 4 bases and J by 8 bases, with 16 bases left in between. Germline V gene lookup returns CDR1 SGHKS and CDR2 YYEKEE (reference sequence). CDR3 nucleotides: TGTGCCAGCAGCCCGCGGGTAGACGGTCATGAGCAGTTCTTC. Protein: CASSPRVDGHEQFF.

This chain links TRBV7-9 with TRBJ2-7; 9 bases match TRBD1. The length of the CDR3 is 15 residues. CDR1 is SEHNR, CDR2 FQNEAQ, per germline (reference sequence). V was clipped by 3 bases and J by 1 base; unmatched bases: 4. In nucleotides, the CDR3 is TGTGCCAGCAGCTTTGGACAGGGGATGTCCTACGAGCAGTACTTC. It codes for CASSFGQGMSYEQYF.

The rearrangement uses TRBV19 and TRBJ2-2; 8 bases map to TRBD1. The ends lost 5 bases at V and 5 bases at J; junction bases unmatched: 10. The CDR3 runs to 16 residues. Germline CDR1 LNHDA, CDR2 SQIVND (reference sequence). The CDR3 DNA reads TGTGCCAGTAGTGCGCAGGGGGCGCCGGGAACCGGGGAGCTGTTTTTT. Translation gives CASSAQGAPGTGELFF.

The rearrangement joins TRBV6-1 to TRBJ2-7, with 7 bases identical to TRBD1. The ends lost 8 bases at V and 6 bases at J; junction bases unmatched: 4. The CDR3 extends over 11 amino acids. Germline loops: CDR1 MNHNS, CDR2 SASEGT. The CDR3 region has the DNA TGTGCCAGCCAGACAGGGTTCGAGCAGTACTTC. Its translation: CASQTGFEQYF.

The chain uses TRBV5-1 and TRBJ1-4; TRBD1 might be the D (5 bases). The V end lost 3 bases, the J end lost 6 bases, and 24 bases lay between the germline ends. The V gene's germline CDR1 is SGHRS and CDR2 YFSETQ. This CDR3 is built from 18 residues. The CDR3 region has the DNA TGCGCCAGCAGCTGGGGGGATCGGGAGCAAGGTGTAGATGAAAAACTGTTTTTT. This encodes CASSWGDREQGVDEKLFF.

The chain recombines TRBV5-1 with TRBJ2-2, with D tentatively TRBD1 or TRBD2 (5 bases each). Germline V gives CDR1 SGHRS, CDR2 YFSETQ. V was clipped by 4 bases and J by 9 bases, with 13 bases between them. CDR3 length: 13 residues. The CDR3 bases are TGCGCCAGCAGCATAATACGGGACCGGGAGCTGTTTTTT. It codes for CASSIIRDRELFF.

This sequence joins TRBV19 and TRBJ2-7; D may match TRBD1 or TRBD2 (5 bases each). Germline CDR1 and CDR2: LNHDA and SQIVND (reference sequence). The CDR3 consists of 14 residues. Deletions cut 5 bases from V and 2 bases from J, with 13 bases between. CDR3 coding DNA: TGTGCCAGTAGTGCATGGGACGGAGCCTACGAGCAGTACTTC. Its protein is CASSAWDGAYEQYF.

For this clone: One junction end disagrees with the germline gene, perhaps due to a read error. The rearrangement uses TRBV28 and TRBJ1-5; D may be TRBD1 (5 bases). Germline values: CDR1 MDHEN, CDR2 SYDVKM. This CDR3 region has 14 residues. CDR3 sequence reads: CASTPGGGFQSQHF. The CDR3 nucleotides read TGTGCCAGCACTCCGGGGGGGGGTTTTCAGTCCCAGCATTTT.